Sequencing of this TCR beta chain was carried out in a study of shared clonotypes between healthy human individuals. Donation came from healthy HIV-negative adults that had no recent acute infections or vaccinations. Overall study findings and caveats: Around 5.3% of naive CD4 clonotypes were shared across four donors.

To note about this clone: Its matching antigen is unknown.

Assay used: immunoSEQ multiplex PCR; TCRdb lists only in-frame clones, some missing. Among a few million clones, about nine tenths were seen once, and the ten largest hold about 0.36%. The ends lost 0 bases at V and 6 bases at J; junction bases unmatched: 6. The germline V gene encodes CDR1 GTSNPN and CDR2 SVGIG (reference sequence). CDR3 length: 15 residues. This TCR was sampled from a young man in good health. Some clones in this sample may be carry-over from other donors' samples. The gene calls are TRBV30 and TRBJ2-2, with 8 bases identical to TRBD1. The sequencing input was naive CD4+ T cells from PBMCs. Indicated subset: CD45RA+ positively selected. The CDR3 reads CAWSVGQGDAGELFF. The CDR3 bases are TGTGCCTGGAGTGTAGGACAGGGAGACGCCGGGGAGCTGTTTTTT.